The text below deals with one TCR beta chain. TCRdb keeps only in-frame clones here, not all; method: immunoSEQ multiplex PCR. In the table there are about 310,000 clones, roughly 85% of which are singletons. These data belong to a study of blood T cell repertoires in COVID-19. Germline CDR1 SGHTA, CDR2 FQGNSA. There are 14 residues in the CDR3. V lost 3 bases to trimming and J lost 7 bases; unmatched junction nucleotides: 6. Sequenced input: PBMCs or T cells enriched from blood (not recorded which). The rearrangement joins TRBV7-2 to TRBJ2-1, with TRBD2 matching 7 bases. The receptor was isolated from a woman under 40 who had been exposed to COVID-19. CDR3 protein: CASSFSGAVNEQFF. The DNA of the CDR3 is TGTGCCAGCAGCTTCAGCGGGGCCGTAAATGAGCAGTTCTTC.